The 18 T cell receptor beta chains given below trace back to one sample, sequenced in a study of shared clonotypes between healthy human individuals. Using immunoSEQ multiplex PCR, the repertoire was profiled, and TCRdb retains in-frame clones only, with some absent. The data hold 650,000 to 800,000 clones, with 55% to 80% observed a single time. Input material: memory CD4+ T cells sorted from blood. Subset specified: CD45RA-negative fraction. These TCRs come from a woman aged 25 to 45 in good health.

The rearrangement links TRBV28 to TRBJ2-4, with D uncertain. There are 13 residues in the CDR3. Germline CDR1 MDHEN, CDR2 SYDVKM. Deletions cut 5 bases from V and 15 bases from J, with 20 bases between. The CDR3 bases are TGTGCCAGCAGTGCCGCAGACTCCAGCTCCCGGTACTTC. Amino acid sequence: CASSAADSSSRYF.

The J gene is TRBJ1-5, the V gene TRBV19; tentative D call: TRBD1 (5 bases). The CDR3 contains 16 residues. CDR1 is LNHDA, CDR2 SQIVND, per germline (reference sequence). V gave up 1 base and J gave up 0 bases, with 10 bases separating them. CDR3 DNA sequence: TGTGCCAGTAGTATAGTTGGGGGGAGTAGCAATCAGCCCCAGCATTTT. This gives the protein CASSIVGGSSNQPQHF.

This chain links TRBV10-2 with TRBJ2-7; D is ambiguous. Trimming pared 8 bases from V and 6 bases from J, leaving 17 bases between. The CDR3 contains 13 residues. CDR1 is WSHSY, CDR2 SAAADI, per germline. The CDR3 reads CASSRQLIGEQYF. The CDR3 DNA is TGCGCCAGCTCCCGACAACTCATCGGCGAGCAGTACTTC.

This clone has a handful of counts. The chain carries TRBV28 and TRBJ1-2; 7 bases line up with TRBD1. The CDR3 totals 15 residues. CDR1 MDHEN and CDR2 SYDVKM come from the germline V gene. The ends lost 2 bases at V and 4 bases at J; junction bases unmatched: 7. The CDR3 bases are TGTGCCAGCAGTTTAAAGACAGGGTTGAGCTATGGCTACACCTTC. Its translation: CASSLKTGLSYGYTF.

The chain combines TRBV5-4 with TRBJ2-1; D remains ambiguous. With 2 bases removed from V and 8 bases from J, the gap between germline ends came to 5 bases. The CDR3 runs 11 residues. The germline V gene has CDR1 SGHNT and CDR2 YYREEE (reference sequence). Written as DNA, the CDR3 is TGTGCCAGCAGCTTACGCCATGAGCAGTTCTTC. Its translation: CASSLRHEQFF.

The V call is TRBV6-5, the J call TRBJ2-1; TRBD2 might be the D (6 bases). The CDR3 loop spans 15 amino acids. The V end lost 5 bases, the J end lost 4 bases, and 15 bases lay between the germline ends. In germline, CDR1 is MNHEY, CDR2 SVGAGI. CDR3 sequence reads: CASSPRGSGYNEQFF. CDR3 in DNA: TGTGCCAGCAGTCCCCGGGGTAGCGGTTACAATGAGCAGTTCTTC.

The rearrangement joins TRBV11-3 to TRBJ1-5; a possible D gene is TRBD1 (6 bases). Germline V gene sequence: CDR1 SGHNT, CDR2 YENEEA. V was clipped by 6 bases and J by 6 bases, with 15 bases between them. The CDR3 is made up of 14 amino acids. This chain's CDR3 is CASRTYRETQPQHF. In nucleotides, the CDR3 is TGTGCCAGCAGAACTTACAGGGAAACTCAGCCCCAGCATTTT.

J is TRBJ2-7 and V is TRBV28; TRBD2 aligns across 8 bases. This CDR3 comprises 15 residues. The V segment lost 6 bases and the J segment 3 bases; nucleotides outside the gene matches: 10. The germline V gene encodes CDR1 MDHEN and CDR2 SYDVKM. This chain's CDR3 is CASSPRGGAIYEQYF. The CDR3 nucleotides are TGTGCCAGCAGCCCTCGGGGGGGCGCAATCTACGAGCAGTACTTC.

The chain is built from TRBV19 and TRBJ1-4, with TRBD1 matching over 7 bases. CDR1 and CDR2 (germline): LNHDA, SQIVND (reference sequence). With 4 bases clipped from V and 8 bases from J, the junction kept 7 bases outside the gene matches. This CDR3 spans 14 amino acids. This CDR3 is CASSTGQVGEKLFF. Written as DNA, the CDR3 is TGTGCCAGTAGTACCGGACAGGTGGGCGAAAAACTGTTTTTT.

V and J are TRBV29-1 and TRBJ2-6; 11 bases map to TRBD2. Trimming removed 7 bases from V and 0 bases from J; junction bases left unmatched: 5. Germline lookup yields CDR1 SQVTM and CDR2 ANQGSEA. The CDR3 is 16 amino acids. CDR3 coding DNA: TGCAGCGCCGAGACTAGCGGGATCTCTGGGGCCAACGTCCTGACTTTC. It codes for CSAETSGISGANVLTF.

The rearrangement joins TRBV18 to TRBJ2-5; D remains ambiguous. V was clipped by 2 bases and J by 4 bases, with 5 bases between them. Germline V gene sequence: CDR1 KGHSH, CDR2 LQKENI. The CDR3 has 12 amino acids. The CDR3 bases are TGTGCCAGCTCACCATGGGGAGAGACCCAGTACTTC. Amino acids: CASSPWGETQYF. Looking up the rest from reference TRBV18 and TRBJ2-5 gives the full variable domain: NAGVMQNPRHLVRRRGQEARLRCSPMKGHSHVYWYRQLPEEGLKFMVYLQKENIIDESGMPKERFSAEFPKEGPSILRIQQVVRGDSAAYFCASSPWGETQYFGPGTRLLVL.

J is TRBJ1-1 and V is TRBV10-1, with TRBD1 identical over 7 bases. Per the germline V gene, CDR1 is WNHNN and CDR2 is SYGVQD (reference sequence). The CDR3 is 14 residues long. The V segment lost 0 bases and the J segment 5 bases; nucleotides outside the gene matches: 3. The DNA of the CDR3 is TGCGCCAGCAGTGAGTCGAGGGGGCGAACTGAAGCTTTCTTT. Encoded protein: CASSESRGRTEAFF.

The V gene is TRBV7-2, the J gene TRBJ2-1, with D unresolved. The ends were cut back, 1 base at V and 5 bases at J, with 12 bases in the middle. The CDR3 extends over 15 amino acids. In germline, CDR1 is SGHTA, CDR2 FQGNSA. The CDR3 loop reads CASSLVEAPHNEQFF. For the CDR3, the DNA is TGTGCCAGCAGCTTAGTTGAAGCGCCCCACAATGAGCAGTTCTTC.

The chain joins TRBV28 to TRBJ2-7; D remains unclear. Trimming took off 2 bases at V and 4 bases at J, with 6 bases between the two ends. The germline gives CDR1 MDHEN, CDR2 SYDVKM. This CDR3 spans 12 amino acids. The CDR3 DNA follows: TGTGCCAGCAGTTTAGTCCCATACGAGCAGTACTTC. It codes for CASSLVPYEQYF.

J is TRBJ2-2 and V is TRBV5-4; D unclear. Trimming took 3 bases from V and 1 from J, leaving 10 bases between them. This CDR3 has 15 amino acids. Germline-derived CDR1 and CDR2 are SGHNT and YYREEE (reference sequence). CDR3: CASSSQRLNTGELFF. CDR3 DNA sequence: TGTGCCAGCAGCTCACAACGTCTGAACACCGGGGAGCTGTTTTTT.

The chain recombines TRBV28 with TRBJ1-5, with no clear D. V dropped 2 bases and J dropped 4 bases, with 6 bases sitting between them. The CDR3 consists of 13 residues. The germline gives CDR1 MDHEN, CDR2 SYDVKM. The CDR3 sequence is CASSLVVNQPQHF. CDR3 in DNA: TGTGCCAGCAGTTTAGTAGTTAATCAGCCCCAGCATTTT.

CDR3 nucleotides: TGCGCCAGTCTAAGGGGGCAGTCCTACGAGCAGTACTTC. Its protein product is CASLRGQSYEQYF. V and J are TRBV10-2 and TRBJ2-7, with TRBD1 matching 7 bases. Germline loops: CDR1 WSHSY, CDR2 SAAADI. CDR3 length: 13 amino acids. Trimming took 9 bases from V and 1 from J; bases not matched to a gene: 6.

This clone occurred once. As DNA, the CDR3 is TGTGCCAGCATCCGAATTCAAGCGAGGGGAAACAATGAGCAGTTCTTC. Protein: CASIRIQARGNNEQFF. The rearrangement links TRBV7-9 to TRBJ2-1; D possibly uses TRBD1 or TRBD2 (5 bases each). Per the germline V gene, CDR1 is SEHNR and CDR2 is FQNEAQ (reference sequence). Trimming removed 7 bases at V and 5 bases at J, with 21 bases between. The CDR3 is made up of 16 amino acids.